A selection of T cell receptor beta chains follows, all from one sample in a study of cytomegalovirus exposure and HLA in healthy donors. The table came from immunoSEQ multiplex PCR; TCRdb's copy has only in-frame clones and leaves some out. The sample consists of some 220,000 clones, 82% of them appearing once. The sequenced material came from PBMCs. Every receptor here comes from a woman in her thirties or forties in good health and CMV-seronegative. Both conserved end residues are part of each CDR3. A D gene is named only where the DNA matches it firmly. A clone size is listed for some rows: how often the clone was seen (once, few, many), or a class if it is expanded.

CDR3 DNA: TGTGCCTGGAGTAGGGACAGCTACAATGAGCAGTTCTTC
CDR3 protein: CAWSRDSYNEQFF
J gene: TRBJ2-1
V gene: TRBV30
clone size: NA
CDR3 length: 13
D gene: TRBD1

CDR3 DNA: TGTGCCAGCAGCTTAGAACAGAATAACTATGGCTACACCTTC
CDR3 protein: CASSLEQNNYGYTF
J gene: TRBJ1-2
V gene: TRBV7-9
clone size: NA
CDR3 length: 14
D gene: NA

CDR3 DNA: TGTGCCAGCAGTACACTCGGCCGGAGCTCCTATAATTCACCCCTCCACTTT
CDR3 protein: CASSTLGRSSYNSPLHF
J gene: TRBJ1-6
V gene: TRBV28
clone size: NA
CDR3 length: 17
D gene: NA

CDR3 DNA: TGTGCCAGCAGAGAGGGGGCCAACACTGAAGCTTTCTTT
CDR3 protein: CASREGANTEAFF
J gene: TRBJ1-1
V gene: TRBV28
clone size: once
CDR3 length: 13
D gene: TRBD1

CDR3 DNA: TGTGCCAGCCCGCCGAGCGGAGGGATTCGGACAGATACGCAGTATTTT
CDR3 protein: CASPPSGGIRTDTQYF
J gene: TRBJ2-3
V gene: TRBV28
clone size: NA
CDR3 length: 16
D gene: NA

CDR3 DNA: TGCGCCAGCAGTGTAGACAGGAGAGAGACCCAGTACTTC
CDR3 protein: CASSVDRRETQYF
J gene: TRBJ2-5
V gene: TRBV10-1
clone size: NA
CDR3 length: 13
D gene: NA

CDR3 DNA: TGTGCCAGCAGCGTAGAAGGGGGAAAGCAGTACTTC
CDR3 protein: CASSVEGGKQYF
J gene: TRBJ2-7
V gene: TRBV9
clone size: NA
CDR3 length: 12
D gene: NA

CDR3 DNA: TGTGCCAGCAGCTCATACAGGACCTACGAGCAGTACTTC
CDR3 protein: CASSSYRTYEQYF
J gene: TRBJ2-7
V gene: TRBV7-6
clone size: once
CDR3 length: 13
D gene: NA

CDR3 DNA: TGCGCCAGCAGCTTAACAGGGGGGGCGACTGAAGCTTTCTTT
CDR3 protein: CASSLTGGATEAFF
J gene: TRBJ1-1
V gene: TRBV5-1
clone size: NA
CDR3 length: 14
D gene: TRBD1

CDR3 DNA: TGTGCCAGTAGGGATGGGGGCCTCTCCTACGAGCAGTACTTC
CDR3 protein: CASRDGGLSYEQYF
J gene: TRBJ2-7
V gene: TRBV19
clone size: NA
CDR3 length: 14
D gene: NA

CDR3 DNA: TGTGCCAGTAGTATAACAGAGAGTCCAGATACGCAGTATTTT
CDR3 protein: CASSITESPDTQYF
J gene: TRBJ2-3
V gene: TRBV19
clone size: NA
CDR3 length: 14
D gene: NA

CDR3 DNA: TGCGCCAGCAGCCGGGAAGGGTCTTCAGGAAACACCATATATTTT
CDR3 protein: CASSREGSSGNTIYF
J gene: TRBJ1-3
V gene: TRBV5-1
clone size: NA
CDR3 length: 15
D gene: NA

CDR3 DNA: TGTGCCAGCAGCGTAGGGGTCGGGACAGGCACAGATACGCAGTATTTT
CDR3 protein: CASSVGVGTGTDTQYF
J gene: TRBJ2-3
V gene: TRBV9
clone size: NA
CDR3 length: 16
D gene: TRBD1

CDR3 DNA: TGTGCCAGCAGCTTGGGACAGGGAGGAACTCGTCAGCCCCAGCATTTT
CDR3 protein: CASSLGQGGTRQPQHF
J gene: TRBJ1-5
V gene: TRBV13
clone size: NA
CDR3 length: 16
D gene: TRBD1

CDR3 DNA: TGCGCCAGCAGCCAAGTTGGGACAGGGGGGTACAATGAGCAGTTCTTC
CDR3 protein: CASSQVGTGGYNEQFF
J gene: TRBJ2-1
V gene: TRBV4-1
clone size: NA
CDR3 length: 16
D gene: TRBD1

CDR3 DNA: TGCGCCAGCAGAAGGGGTGCAGGGTCCCTCAATTCACCCCTCCACTTT
CDR3 protein: CASRRGAGSLNSPLHF
J gene: TRBJ1-6
V gene: TRBV5-1
clone size: NA
CDR3 length: 16
D gene: NA

CDR3 DNA: TGTGCCAGCAGCTTAGGGGCTAGCGACCCTAGCACAGATACGCAGTATTTT
CDR3 protein: CASSLGASDPSTDTQYF
J gene: TRBJ2-3
V gene: TRBV7-3
clone size: NA
CDR3 length: 17
D gene: NA